This T cell receptor beta chain is from a study of T-cell reconstitution after alpha-beta-depleted transplantation in children. Researchers prepared the TCRbeta library using unique molecular identifiers, the study reports. Each CDR3 protein gets one entry after TCRdb re-called the PCR reads with MiXCR. The table lists roughly 200,000 distinct CDR3 sequences, roughly 15% of them singletons. Trimming removed 6 bases at V and 0 bases at J, with 12 bases between. The length of the CDR3 is 14 residues. Germline V gives CDR1 MNHNS, CDR2 SASEGT. This clonotype was observed a few times. V is TRBV6-1 and J is TRBJ2-7; unclear D gene. Sequenced material: PBMCs from the stem cell graft donor, taken from the stem cell graft. This TCR was sampled from a human donor who donated a stem cell graft to a child with acute lymphoblastic leukemia. The DNA of the CDR3 is TGTGCCAGCAGGAGTAGGGCGACCTCCTACGAGCAGTACTTC. Translating gives CASRSRATSYEQYF.